This T cell receptor (beta chain) came from a study of regulatory T cells in long-lasting Graves disease. The time point is: persistent/refractory GD, antithyroid drugs over 5 years with positive TRAb. RNA isolated from PBMCs was used to make the TCR library. This clonotype was counted at least ten times. Sequencing libraries for TCR beta were prepared with iRepertoire HTBI primers and Arm-PCR of CDR3 regions. One entry per CDR3 protein, called by TCRdb with MiXCR from the multiplex PCR reads. Seen here are about 470,000 distinct CDR3 sequences, less than 25% observed once, and the top ten hold roughly 8%. The clonotype originates from a female donor with Graves disease. The sequencing here drew on peripheral blood mononuclear cells (PBMCs), taken when the disease was refractory, from a patient treated with antithyroid drugs.

The CDR3 nucleotides are TGTGCCAGCAGCCTTTTTAGGAGCGGGCCCCAAGAGACCCAGTACTTC. This gives the protein CASSLFRSGPQETQYF. V gene TRBV7-2 combines with J gene TRBJ2-5, with D maybe TRBD2 (6 bases). The germline CDR1 and CDR2 sequences are SGHTA and FQGNSA. The ends were cut back, 5 bases at V and 1 base at J, with 17 bases in the middle. CDR3 length: 16 residues.